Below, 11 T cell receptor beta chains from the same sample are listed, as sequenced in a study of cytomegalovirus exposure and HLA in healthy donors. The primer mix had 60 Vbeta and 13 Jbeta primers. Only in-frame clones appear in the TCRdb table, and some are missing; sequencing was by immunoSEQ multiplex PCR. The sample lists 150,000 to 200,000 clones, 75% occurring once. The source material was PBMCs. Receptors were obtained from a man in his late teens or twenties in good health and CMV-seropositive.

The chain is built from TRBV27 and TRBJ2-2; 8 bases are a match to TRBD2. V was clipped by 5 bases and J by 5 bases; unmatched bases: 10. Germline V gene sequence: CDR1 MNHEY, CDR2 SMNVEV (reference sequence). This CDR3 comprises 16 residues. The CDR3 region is CASSRPGSGGTGELFF. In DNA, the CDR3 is TGTGCCAGCAGTCGCCCAGGTTCGGGAGGGACCGGGGAGCTGTTTTTT.

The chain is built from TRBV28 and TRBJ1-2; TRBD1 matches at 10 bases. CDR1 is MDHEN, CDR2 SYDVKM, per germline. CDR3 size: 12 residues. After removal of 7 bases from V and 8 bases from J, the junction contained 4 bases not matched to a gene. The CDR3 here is CASTLTGGGYTF. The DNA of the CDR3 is TGTGCCAGCACCCTGACAGGGGGCGGCTACACCTTC.

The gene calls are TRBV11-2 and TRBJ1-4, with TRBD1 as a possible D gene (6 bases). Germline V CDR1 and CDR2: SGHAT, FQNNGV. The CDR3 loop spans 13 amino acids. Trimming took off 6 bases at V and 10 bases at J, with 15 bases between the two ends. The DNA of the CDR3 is TGTGCCAGCAGTACAGGGCCGGTGGGAAAACTGTTTTTT. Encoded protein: CASSTGPVGKLFF.

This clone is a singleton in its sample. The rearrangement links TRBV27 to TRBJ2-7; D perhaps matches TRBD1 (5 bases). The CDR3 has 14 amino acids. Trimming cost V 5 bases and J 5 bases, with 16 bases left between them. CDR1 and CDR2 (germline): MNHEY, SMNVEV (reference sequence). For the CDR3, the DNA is TGTGCCAGCAGTCTATGGTGGGGCTTCGACGAGCAGTACTTC. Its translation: CASSLWWGFDEQYF.

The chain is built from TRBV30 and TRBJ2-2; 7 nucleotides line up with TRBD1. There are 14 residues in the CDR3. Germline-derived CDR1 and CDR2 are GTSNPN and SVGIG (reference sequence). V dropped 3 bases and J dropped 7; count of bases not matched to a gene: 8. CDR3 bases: TGTGCCTGGAGAGCGACAGGGTTCGTCGGGGAGCTGTTTTTT. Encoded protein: CAWRATGFVGELFF.

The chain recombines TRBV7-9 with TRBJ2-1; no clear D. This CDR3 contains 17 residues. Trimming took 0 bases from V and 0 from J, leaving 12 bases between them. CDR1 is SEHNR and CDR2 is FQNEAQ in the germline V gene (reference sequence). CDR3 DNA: TGTGCCAGCAGCTTAGCGCGGCGCCCAGACTCCTACAATGAGCAGTTCTTC. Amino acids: CASSLARRPDSYNEQFF.

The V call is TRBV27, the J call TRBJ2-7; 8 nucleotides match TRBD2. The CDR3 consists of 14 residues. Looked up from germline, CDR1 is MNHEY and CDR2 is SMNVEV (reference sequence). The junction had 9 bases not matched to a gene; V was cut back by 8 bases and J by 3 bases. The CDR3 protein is CASAPGLVFYEQYF. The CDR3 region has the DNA TGTGCCAGCGCCCCGGGACTAGTGTTCTACGAGCAGTACTTC.

CDR3: CASSQGTSGPSYEQYF. CDR3 nucleotides: TGTGCCAGCAGCCAAGGGACTAGCGGGCCGTCCTACGAGCAGTACTTC. This chain joins TRBV4-2 and TRBJ2-7, with 11 bases lining up with TRBD2. CDR1 is LGHNA and CDR2 is YNFKEQ in the germline V gene. Unmatched junction bases numbered 3, after V lost 1 base and J lost 1 base. The CDR3 loop spans 16 amino acids.

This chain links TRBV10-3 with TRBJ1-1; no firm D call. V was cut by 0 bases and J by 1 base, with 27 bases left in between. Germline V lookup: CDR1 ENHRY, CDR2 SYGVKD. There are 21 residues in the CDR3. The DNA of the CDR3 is TGTGCCATCAGTGAGTCGGCCCTCAACCAGGCCCCCGACGGGAGGAACACTGAAGCTTTCTTT. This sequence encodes CAISESALNQAPDGRNTEAFF.

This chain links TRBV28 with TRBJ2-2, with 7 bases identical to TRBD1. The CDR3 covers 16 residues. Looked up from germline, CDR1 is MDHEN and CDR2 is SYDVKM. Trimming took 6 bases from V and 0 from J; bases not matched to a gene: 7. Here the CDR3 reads CASRILTGTNTGELFF. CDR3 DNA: TGTGCCAGCAGGATCCTGACAGGGACGAACACCGGGGAGCTGTTTTTT.

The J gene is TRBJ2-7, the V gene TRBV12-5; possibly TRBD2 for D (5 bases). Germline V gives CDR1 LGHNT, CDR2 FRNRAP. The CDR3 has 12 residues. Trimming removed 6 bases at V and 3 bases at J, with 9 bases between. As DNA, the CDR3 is TGTGCTAGTGGGCACGGGATCTACGAGCAGTACTTC. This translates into CASGHGIYEQYF.